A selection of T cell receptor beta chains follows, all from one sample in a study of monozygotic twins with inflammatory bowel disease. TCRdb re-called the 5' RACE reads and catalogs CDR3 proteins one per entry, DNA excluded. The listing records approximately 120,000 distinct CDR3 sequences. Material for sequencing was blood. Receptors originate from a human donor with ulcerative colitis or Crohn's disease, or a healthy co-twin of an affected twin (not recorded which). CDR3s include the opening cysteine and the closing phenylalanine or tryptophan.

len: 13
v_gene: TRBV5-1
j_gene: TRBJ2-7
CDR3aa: CASSRTRDEEQYF

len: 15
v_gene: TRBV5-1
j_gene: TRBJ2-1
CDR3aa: CASSLTSGGHNEQFF

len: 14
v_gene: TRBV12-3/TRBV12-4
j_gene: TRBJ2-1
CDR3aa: CASSYTHETNEQFF

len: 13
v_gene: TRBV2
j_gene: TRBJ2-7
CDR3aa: CASSGQTPYEQYF

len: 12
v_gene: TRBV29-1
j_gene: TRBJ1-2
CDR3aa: CSAQGDNYGYTF

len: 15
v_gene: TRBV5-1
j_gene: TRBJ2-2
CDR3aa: CASSLEGGPTGELFF

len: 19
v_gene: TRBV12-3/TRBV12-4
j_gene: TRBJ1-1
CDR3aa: CASTPFRDTLRDMNTEAFF

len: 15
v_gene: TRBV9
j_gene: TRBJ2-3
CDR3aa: CASTPGLGSTDTQYF

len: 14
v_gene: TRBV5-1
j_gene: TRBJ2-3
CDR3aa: CASSLGGSGDTQYF

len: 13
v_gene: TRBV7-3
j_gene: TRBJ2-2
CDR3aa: CASSPDAAGELFF

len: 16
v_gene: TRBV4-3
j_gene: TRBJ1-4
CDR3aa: CASSPGGTGKSEKLFF

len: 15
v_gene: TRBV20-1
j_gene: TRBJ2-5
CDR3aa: CSARKFRTVQETQYF

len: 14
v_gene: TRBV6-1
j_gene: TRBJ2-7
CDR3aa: CASSTTSGENEQYF

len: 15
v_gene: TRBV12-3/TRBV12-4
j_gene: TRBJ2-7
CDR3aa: CASSPGTSGGYEQYF

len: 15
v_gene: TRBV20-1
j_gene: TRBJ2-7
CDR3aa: CSASRGTSGPYEQYF

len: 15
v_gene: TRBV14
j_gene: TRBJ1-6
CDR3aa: CASSSRPASDSPLHF

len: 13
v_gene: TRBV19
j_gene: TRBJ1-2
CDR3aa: CASTGLALPGYTF

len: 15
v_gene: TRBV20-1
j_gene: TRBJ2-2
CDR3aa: CSARQTGADTGELFF

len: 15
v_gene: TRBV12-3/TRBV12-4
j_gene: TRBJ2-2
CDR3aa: CASSLGQLNTGELFF

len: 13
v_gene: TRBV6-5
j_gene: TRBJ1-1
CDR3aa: CASSPTGGTEAFF